This TCR beta chain was captured in a study of PD-1 blockade in classical Hodgkin lymphoma. For the study at large: The nivolumab dose that patients received was 3 mg/kg, given intravenously every 2 weeks.

Regarding this clone: Its specificity is not known.

Germline V gives CDR1 SGHTA, CDR2 FQGTGA. The V gene end was trimmed by 0 bases and the J gene end by 4 bases; junction bases not matched to a gene: 5. The CDR3 covers 15 residues. Clones were sequenced by immunoSEQ multiplex PCR, and TCRdb holds only the in-frame ones, with some missing. The sample has roughly 40,000 clones, roughly 78% seen once. Study-wide results and caveats: After ASCT, patients who started nivolumab under 1 year later were excluded. Newly diagnosed patients reportedly had lower baseline TCR diversity than healthy donors. TCR diversity in CD4+, not CD8+, cells rose significantly by C4D1.

As to time point: cycle 4 day 1 (C4D1), after five to seven weeks of nivolumab. All trial patients relapsed after autologous stem cell transplantation. This specimen was peripheral blood mononuclear cells (PBMCs), taken before the fourth cycle of nivolumab. V and J are TRBV7-3 and TRBJ2-7; 8 bases are a match to TRBD2. This clonotype originated in a human donor with classical Hodgkin lymphoma. The CDR3 loop reads CASSLTGLDPYEQYF. The CDR3 DNA reads TGTGCCAGCAGCTTAACGGGACTAGACCCTTACGAGCAGTACTTC.